The clone carrying this T cell receptor (beta chain) came up many times. The antigen is unknown. The sample originates from a study of T cells in Graves' hyperthyroidism and ophthalmopathy. The authors obtained PBMCs from about 9.5 ml of fresh peripheral blood. Amplified regions were TCR beta CDR3 sequences from RNA transcripts. A first-round RT-PCR of the TCR CDR3 used the HTBI primer set. TCRdb re-derived calls from the multiplex PCR reads in MiXCR, one entry per CDR3 protein. The profile shows approximately 600,000 distinct CDR3 sequences, around 13% of them singletons. Germline V gene lookup returns CDR1 MNHEY and CDR2 SVGAGI. The CDR3 consists of 15 residues. Deletions cut 1 base from V and 2 bases from J, with 11 bases between. The study's findings and limits: A median 6.5 months before onset, the model predicted ophthalmopathy.

Sample: blood. This clonotype was sampled from a woman in her twenties or thirties with Graves' hyperthyroidism that later progressed to Graves' ophthalmopathy. The chain combines TRBV6-5 with TRBJ1-1; D ambiguous. The CDR3 loop is CASSYFGEGNTEAFF. CDR3 DNA: TGTGCCAGCAGTTACTTTGGGGAGGGAAACACTGAAGCTTTCTTT.